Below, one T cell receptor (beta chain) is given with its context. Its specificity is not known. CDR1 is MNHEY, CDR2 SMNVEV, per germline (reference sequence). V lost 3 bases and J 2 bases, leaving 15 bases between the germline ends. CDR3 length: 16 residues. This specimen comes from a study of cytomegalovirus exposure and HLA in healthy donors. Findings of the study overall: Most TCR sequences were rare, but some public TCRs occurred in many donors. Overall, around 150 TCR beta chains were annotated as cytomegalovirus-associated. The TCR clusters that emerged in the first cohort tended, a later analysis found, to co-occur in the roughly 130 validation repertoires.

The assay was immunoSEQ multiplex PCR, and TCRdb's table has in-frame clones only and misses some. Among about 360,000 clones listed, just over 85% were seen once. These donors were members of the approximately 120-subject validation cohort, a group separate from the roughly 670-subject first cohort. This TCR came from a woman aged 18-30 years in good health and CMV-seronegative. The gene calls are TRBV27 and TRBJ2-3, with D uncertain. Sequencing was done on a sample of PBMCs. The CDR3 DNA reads TGTGCCAGCAGTTTGCAGGTCTACACCCCCACAGATACGCAGTATTTT. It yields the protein CASSLQVYTPTDTQYF.